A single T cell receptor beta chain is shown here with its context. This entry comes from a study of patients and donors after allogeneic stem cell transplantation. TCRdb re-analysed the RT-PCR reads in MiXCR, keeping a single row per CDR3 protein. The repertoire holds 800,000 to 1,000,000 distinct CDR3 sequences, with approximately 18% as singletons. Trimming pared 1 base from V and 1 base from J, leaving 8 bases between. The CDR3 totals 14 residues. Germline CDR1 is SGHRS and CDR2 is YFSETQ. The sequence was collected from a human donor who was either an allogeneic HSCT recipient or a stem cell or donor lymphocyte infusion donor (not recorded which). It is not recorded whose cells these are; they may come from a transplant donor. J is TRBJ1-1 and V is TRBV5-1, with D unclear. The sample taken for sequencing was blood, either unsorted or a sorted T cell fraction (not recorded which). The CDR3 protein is CASSLYNTNTEAFF. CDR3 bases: TGCGCCAGCAGCTTGTATAATACGAACACTGAAGCTTTCTTT.